The entry that follows covers one TCR beta chain sequence. As yet, its antigen is unknown. The CDR3 has 15 residues. Germline assignment: CDR1 MGHRA and CDR2 YSYEKL. Trimming shortened V by 2 bases and J by 6 bases, and 14 bases separated the two germline ends. The data were produced by immunoSEQ multiplex PCR, yet TCRdb's version contains in-frame clones alone and is incomplete. Of about 680,000 clones listed, roughly nine tenths were seen once; the top ten hold nearly 1.5%. The sample is drawn from a study of Ad26.COV2.S vaccination and SARS-CoV-2 variants. Study-level information: The authors gave Ad26.COV2.S intramuscularly, either once or twice 56 days apart.

Findings and limits, study-wide: Those who received the vaccine showed greater spike-specific TCR breadth than those given placebo.

Treatment given: over 15 received Ad26.COV2.S at low or high dose, single or two shots; five or six received placebo; per-sample allocation not given. The study sampled participants on day 63 after the first vaccine or placebo injection. Boston hosted the donor, who was an adult aged 18-55 years. This TCR was sampled from a person aged 18-60 years who received the Ad26.COV2.S COVID-19 vaccine or a placebo. This specimen consisted of peripheral blood, obtained in a trial of Ad26.COV2.S vaccine versus placebo. The chain combines TRBV4-1 with TRBJ1-5, with D unclear. The CDR3 coding sequence is TGCGCCAGCAGCCAATCGGTCACAAGGAGTCAGCCCCAGCATTTT. Translation gives CASSQSVTRSQPQHF.